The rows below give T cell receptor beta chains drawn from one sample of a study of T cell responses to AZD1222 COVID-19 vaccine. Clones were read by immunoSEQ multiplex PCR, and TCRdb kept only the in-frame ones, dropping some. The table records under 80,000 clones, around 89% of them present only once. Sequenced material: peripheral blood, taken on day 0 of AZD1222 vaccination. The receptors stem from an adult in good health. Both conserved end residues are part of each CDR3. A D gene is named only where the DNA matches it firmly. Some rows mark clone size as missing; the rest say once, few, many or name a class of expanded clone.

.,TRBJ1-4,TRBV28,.,TGTGCCAGCAGGGGGCGTGAAAAACTGTTTTTT,CASRGREKLFF
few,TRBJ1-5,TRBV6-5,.,TGTGCCAGCTCGATGGCTAGCAATCAGCCCCAGCATTTT,CASSMASNQPQHF
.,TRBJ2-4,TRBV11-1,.,TGTGCCAGCAGATTGACAGGTCAGGACATTCAGTACTTC,CASRLTGQDIQYF
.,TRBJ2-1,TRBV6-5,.,TGTGCCAGCAGTTACTCGGGGTCTGGATACAATGAGCAGTTCTTC,CASSYSGSGYNEQFF
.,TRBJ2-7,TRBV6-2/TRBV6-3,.,TGTGCCAGCAGCCACCTCTACGAGCAGTACTTC,CASSHLYEQYF
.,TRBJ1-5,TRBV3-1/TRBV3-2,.,TGTGCCAGCAGCCCCGGCGGCAATCAGCCCCAGCATTTT,CASSPGGNQPQHF
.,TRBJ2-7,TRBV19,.,TGTGCCAGTAGTGCAGGAGGGGGATCCCCTACCTACGAGCAGTACTTC,CASSAGGGSPTYEQYF
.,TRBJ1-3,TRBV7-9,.,TGTGCCAGCAGCTTAGGAGGGTTTGGAAACACCATATATTTT,CASSLGGFGNTIYF
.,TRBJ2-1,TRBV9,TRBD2,TGTGCCAGCAGCATTAGCGGGGGGGCTGGAAATGAGCAGTTCTTC,CASSISGGAGNEQFF
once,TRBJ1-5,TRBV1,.,TGCACCAGCAGCCAAGAGACCGACAGGGATCTTCCATATAGCAATCAGCCCCAGCATTTT,CTSSQETDRDLPYSNQPQHF
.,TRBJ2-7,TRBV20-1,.,TGCAGTGCCGGGTCCTACGAGCAGTACTTC,CSAGSYEQYF
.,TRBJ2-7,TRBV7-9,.,TGTGCCAGCAGCTTAGCCGTATACGAGCAGTACTTC,CASSLAVYEQYF
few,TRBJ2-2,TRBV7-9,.,TGTGCCAGCAGCTTAGGCGGTCTTAACACCGGGGAGCTGTTTTTT,CASSLGGLNTGELFF
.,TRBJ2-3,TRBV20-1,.,TGCAGTGCTAGGCGGACAGATACGCAGTATTTT,CSARRTDTQYF
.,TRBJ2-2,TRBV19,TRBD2,TGTGCCATAGGGACTAGCGGCAACACCGGGGAGCTGTTTTTT,CAIGTSGNTGELFF
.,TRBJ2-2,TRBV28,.,TGTGCCAGCAGTTTGGGGGGGCTGAACACCGGGGAGCTGTTTTTT,CASSLGGLNTGELFF
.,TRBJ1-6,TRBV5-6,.,TGTGCCAGTGGACGGATGCCTAACTATAATTCACCCCTCCACTTT,CASGRMPNYNSPLHF
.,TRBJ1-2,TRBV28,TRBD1,TGTGCCAGCAGTTTAGGTACAGGGGGTGAGTGGGGCTACACCTTC,CASSLGTGGEWGYTF
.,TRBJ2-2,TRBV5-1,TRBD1,TGCGCCAGCAGCTTGGGACAGGGTGGCGGGGAGCTGTTTTTT,CASSLGQGGGELFF
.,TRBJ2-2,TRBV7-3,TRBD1,TGTGCCAGCAGCCCCGAGAGGGGGCGCGGGGAGCTGTTTTTT,CASSPERGRGELFF
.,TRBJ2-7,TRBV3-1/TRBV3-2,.,TGTGCCAGCAGCCAAGCGCGTCCGTACGAGCAGTACTTC,CASSQARPYEQYF
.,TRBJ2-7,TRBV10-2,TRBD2,TGCGCCAGCAGGGGGGGGACTAGCGGGAGTGACGAGCAGTACTTC,CASRGGTSGSDEQYF
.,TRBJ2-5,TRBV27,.,TGTGCCAGCAGTTTATGGGGTCAAGAGACCCAGTACTTC,CASSLWGQETQYF
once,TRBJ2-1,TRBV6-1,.,TGTGCCAGCAGTGAATTGCCTCTGGTTTTTGATTACAATGAGCAGTTCTTC,CASSELPLVFDYNEQFF
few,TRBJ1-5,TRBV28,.,TGTGCCAGCAGTCCGGGCGGCCACTGGAAAAACAATCAGCCCCAGCATTTT,CASSPGGHWKNNQPQHF
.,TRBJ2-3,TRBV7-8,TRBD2,TGTGCCAGCAGCACCGGAGGGCTAGCGGGGGGGTTCACAGATACGCAGTATTTT,CASSTGGLAGGFTDTQYF
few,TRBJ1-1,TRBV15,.,TGTGCCACCAGCAGGACGGGGAACACTGAAGCTTTCTTT,CATSRTGNTEAFF
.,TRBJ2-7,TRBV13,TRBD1,TGTGCCAGCACCCTCGGGACAGGTTCCTACGAGCAGTACTTC,CASTLGTGSYEQYF
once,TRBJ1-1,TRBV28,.,TGTGCCAGCAGCCCTGTTCAGGTTTCTGAAGCTTTCTTT,CASSPVQVSEAFF
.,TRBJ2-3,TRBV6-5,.,TGTGCCAGCATCCCGGGCCCACCCGGGGGCAATACGCAGTATTTT,CASIPGPPGGNTQYF
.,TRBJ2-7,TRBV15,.,TGTGCCACCAGCCAGGACCTGACCCTTAGGGAGCAGTACTTC,CATSQDLTLREQYF
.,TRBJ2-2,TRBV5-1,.,TGCGCCAGCAGCTTGGACAGGAGTACAACCGGGGAGCTGTTTTTT,CASSLDRSTTGELFF
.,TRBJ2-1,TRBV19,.,TGTGCCAGTAGTATCAAAAGCCCAGGCCGGGGCAATGAGCAGTTCTTC,CASSIKSPGRGNEQFF
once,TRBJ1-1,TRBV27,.,TGTGCCAGCAGTTTATCTCCGGTGGTTGGTGAAGCTTTCTTT,CASSLSPVVGEAFF
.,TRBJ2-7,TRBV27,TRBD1,TGTGCCAGCAGCTACAGGGGCTACGAGCAGTACTTC,CASSYRGYEQYF
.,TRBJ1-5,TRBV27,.,TGTGCCAGCAGTCCAGTAGGCACAGGGTTAGGGGTGGGCAATCAGCCCCAGCATTTT,CASSPVGTGLGVGNQPQHF
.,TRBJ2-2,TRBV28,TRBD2,TGTGCCAGCAGGAAGACTAGCGGGGGGCCCGGGGAGCTGTTTTTT,CASRKTSGGPGELFF
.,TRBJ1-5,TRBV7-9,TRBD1,TGTGCCAGCAGCTTAGAGGGGACAGGTCCGCAGCCCCAGCATTTT,CASSLEGTGPQPQHF
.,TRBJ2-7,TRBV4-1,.,TGCGCCAGCAGCCTGGACCGGGTTTCCGAGCAGTACTTC,CASSLDRVSEQYF
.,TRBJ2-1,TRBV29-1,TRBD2,TGCAGCGTGGATGCTAGCGGACTCTCCTACAATGAGCAGTTCTTC,CSVDASGLSYNEQFF
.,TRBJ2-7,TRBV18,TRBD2,TGTGCCAGCTCACCACGAGGCGGGGGATTCTCCTACGAGCAGTACTTC,CASSPRGGGFSYEQYF
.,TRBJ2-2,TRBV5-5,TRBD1,TGTGCCAGCAGCCCACTCGGCAGGGGGCCGGGCGGGGAGCTGTTTTTT,CASSPLGRGPGGELFF
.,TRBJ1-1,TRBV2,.,TGTGCCGGGGCCGAGGGGCCGGTGACTGAAGCTTTCTTT,CAGAEGPVTEAFF
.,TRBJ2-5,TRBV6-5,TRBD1,TGTGCCAGCATTCTTAGGACAGGGAAAGAGACCCAGTACTTC,CASILRTGKETQYF
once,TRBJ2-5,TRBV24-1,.,TGTGCCACCAGTGATTTTCCCCAAGAGACCCAGTACTTC,CATSDFPQETQYF